The rows below give T cell receptor beta chains drawn from one sample of a study of blood T cell repertoires in COVID-19. TCRdb's table, derived via immunoSEQ multiplex PCR, lists solely in-frame clones and lacks some. The sample carries around 160,000 clones, roughly four fifths recorded once. The sample consisted of peripheral blood. These receptor sequences come from a human donor with acute or convalescent COVID-19. The donor label of this sample is uncertain. CDR3s include the opening cysteine and the closing phenylalanine or tryptophan. The order of the fields is clone size, J gene, V gene, D gene, CDR3 DNA, CDR3 protein. The D gene is left open where the match is weak. Clone sizes are given selectively: once, few, many, or a class where the clone is expanded.

clone size: once; J gene: TRBJ1-1; V gene: TRBV5-1; D gene: TRBD1; CDR3 DNA: TGCGCCAGCAGCTTTACAGGGGGAGGCACTGAAGCTTTCTTT; CDR3 protein: CASSFTGGGTEAFF
clone size: few; J gene: TRBJ1-2; V gene: TRBV2; D gene: -; CDR3 DNA: TGTGCCAGCACGGCGACAGCCTATGGCTACACCTTC; CDR3 protein: CASTATAYGYTF
clone size: once; J gene: TRBJ2-3; V gene: TRBV2; D gene: -; CDR3 DNA: TGTGCCAGCAAAGAGTTAACCACAGATACGCAGTATTTT; CDR3 protein: CASKELTTDTQYF
clone size: -; J gene: TRBJ2-2; V gene: TRBV18; D gene: TRBD2; CDR3 DNA: TGTGCCAGCTCACCTCGGGGGGAGCCCACCGGGGAGCTGTTTTTT; CDR3 protein: CASSPRGEPTGELFF
clone size: -; J gene: TRBJ1-3; V gene: TRBV6-2/TRBV6-3; D gene: -; CDR3 DNA: TGTGCCAGCAGTTACTACGGAGGTGGAAACACCATATATTTT; CDR3 protein: CASSYYGGGNTIYF
clone size: -; J gene: TRBJ2-4; V gene: TRBV20-1; D gene: -; CDR3 DNA: TGCAGTGCTAGTCAGAAAGCCAAAAACATTCAGTACTTC; CDR3 protein: CSASQKAKNIQYF
clone size: -; J gene: TRBJ1-1; V gene: TRBV10-3; D gene: TRBD1; CDR3 DNA: TGTGCCACCCAGGGGGGCACTGAAGCTTTCTTT; CDR3 protein: CATQGGTEAFF
clone size: -; J gene: TRBJ2-2; V gene: TRBV27; D gene: TRBD1; CDR3 DNA: TGTGCCAGCAGTTTTAGGGGACAGGGGCGGAGGGGGGAGCTGTTTTTT; CDR3 protein: CASSFRGQGRRGELFF
clone size: -; J gene: TRBJ1-2; V gene: TRBV12-3/TRBV12-4; D gene: TRBD1; CDR3 DNA: TGTGCCAGCAGTAGACAGGGGGCCTATGGCTACACCTTC; CDR3 protein: CASSRQGAYGYTF
clone size: -; J gene: TRBJ1-1; V gene: TRBV7-9; D gene: TRBD1; CDR3 DNA: TGTGCCAGCAGCTTTCCGGGACAGGGAGTCCCTGAAGCTTTCTTT; CDR3 protein: CASSFPGQGVPEAFF
clone size: -; J gene: TRBJ2-5; V gene: TRBV11-1; D gene: TRBD2; CDR3 DNA: TGTGCCAGCAGCCCAATAGCGGGGAGGGAGACCCAGTACTTC; CDR3 protein: CASSPIAGRETQYF
clone size: once; J gene: TRBJ1-2; V gene: TRBV6-1; D gene: TRBD1; CDR3 DNA: TGTGCCAGCAGTGACCCGGGACAGGGGGACAGTGGCTACACCTTC; CDR3 protein: CASSDPGQGDSGYTF
clone size: -; J gene: TRBJ1-1; V gene: TRBV4-1; D gene: TRBD1; CDR3 DNA: TGCGCCAGCAGCCCCTCGACAGGGGGCATAGAAGCTTTCTTT; CDR3 protein: CASSPSTGGIEAFF
clone size: -; J gene: TRBJ2-3; V gene: TRBV6-1; D gene: -; CDR3 DNA: TGTGCCAGCAGTGAAATCAGGGGCCGTACGCAGTATTTT; CDR3 protein: CASSEIRGRTQYF
clone size: -; J gene: TRBJ1-2; V gene: TRBV5-1; D gene: -; CDR3 DNA: TGCGCCAGCAGCAGACAGGAAGGAAAAGATGGCTACACCTTC; CDR3 protein: CASSRQEGKDGYTF
clone size: -; J gene: TRBJ2-1; V gene: TRBV19; D gene: -; CDR3 DNA: TGTGCCAGTAGTACTCAGCTGAGCGATGAGCAGTTCTTC; CDR3 protein: CASSTQLSDEQFF
clone size: -; J gene: TRBJ1-1; V gene: TRBV19; D gene: -; CDR3 DNA: TGTGCCAGTAGTATAGGAGACAGGACCTACACTGAAGCTTTCTTT; CDR3 protein: CASSIGDRTYTEAFF
clone size: -; J gene: TRBJ1-1; V gene: TRBV7-8; D gene: -; CDR3 DNA: TGTGCCAGCAGCACCCATCAACCAGTCTTGAACACTGAAGCTTTCTTT; CDR3 protein: CASSTHQPVLNTEAFF
clone size: -; J gene: TRBJ1-1; V gene: TRBV25-1; D gene: TRBD1; CDR3 DNA: TGTGCCAGCAGCCATACCCCTGACAGGGAGACTGAAGCTTTCTTT; CDR3 protein: CASSHTPDRETEAFF
clone size: -; J gene: TRBJ1-6; V gene: TRBV5-1; D gene: TRBD1; CDR3 DNA: TGCGCCAGCAGCCCAATAGGGCGGGACAGCTCCTATAATTCACCCCTCCACTTT; CDR3 protein: CASSPIGRDSSYNSPLHF
clone size: -; J gene: TRBJ1-5; V gene: TRBV12-3/TRBV12-4; D gene: -; CDR3 DNA: TGTGCCAGCACCATCGGCCCGGGGCCCCAGCATTTT; CDR3 protein: CASTIGPGPQHF
clone size: -; J gene: TRBJ1-2; V gene: TRBV7-9; D gene: TRBD1; CDR3 DNA: TGTGCCAGCAGCTCCCGGGACAGCGGCGGCTACACCTTC; CDR3 protein: CASSSRDSGGYTF
clone size: -; J gene: TRBJ2-2; V gene: TRBV5-6; D gene: -; CDR3 DNA: TGTGCCAGCAGCTCTCTAGCGCAGAACACCGGGGAGCTGTTTTTT; CDR3 protein: CASSSLAQNTGELFF
clone size: -; J gene: TRBJ1-4; V gene: TRBV19; D gene: TRBD1; CDR3 DNA: TGTGCCAGTAGTCTAGACAGGGACATTAATGAAAAACTGTTTTTT; CDR3 protein: CASSLDRDINEKLFF
clone size: -; J gene: TRBJ1-6; V gene: TRBV6-5; D gene: TRBD1; CDR3 DNA: TGTGCCAGTTCGGACAGGGGGCAATCACCCCTCCACTTT; CDR3 protein: CASSDRGQSPLHF
clone size: once; J gene: TRBJ2-6; V gene: TRBV7-9; D gene: -; CDR3 DNA: TGTGCCAGCAGCTGGTGGAGGGGACCTTCTGGGGCCAACGTCCTGACTTTC; CDR3 protein: CASSWWRGPSGANVLTF
clone size: -; J gene: TRBJ1-6; V gene: TRBV27; D gene: -; CDR3 DNA: TGTGCCAGCAGTTTCGACGGGCGGGATTCACCCCTCCACTTT; CDR3 protein: CASSFDGRDSPLHF
clone size: -; J gene: TRBJ2-1; V gene: TRBV9; D gene: -; CDR3 DNA: TGTGCCAGCAATCCAGGGTCGGGCAATGAGCAGTTCTTC; CDR3 protein: CASNPGSGNEQFF
clone size: -; J gene: TRBJ2-7; V gene: TRBV18; D gene: TRBD2; CDR3 DNA: TGTGCCAGCTCACTTGGGGCGGGGGACGAGCAGTACTTC; CDR3 protein: CASSLGAGDEQYF
clone size: -; J gene: TRBJ2-1; V gene: TRBV19; D gene: -; CDR3 DNA: TGTGCCAGTAGTATGGGAACAGGGCTATACAATGAGCAGTTCTTC; CDR3 protein: CASSMGTGLYNEQFF
clone size: -; J gene: TRBJ1-6; V gene: TRBV18; D gene: -; CDR3 DNA: TGTGCCAGCTCGCCCAGACAGGCGGAACAGTCACCCCTCCACTTT; CDR3 protein: CASSPRQAEQSPLHF
clone size: -; J gene: TRBJ1-4; V gene: TRBV7-2; D gene: TRBD1; CDR3 DNA: TGTGCCAGCAGCCAGGACAGGGGTTCGGATGAAAAACTGTTTTTT; CDR3 protein: CASSQDRGSDEKLFF
clone size: -; J gene: TRBJ2-7; V gene: TRBV4-1; D gene: -; CDR3 DNA: TGCGCCAGCAGCCCAGCCTACCGGGACACCTCAAAAGAGCAGTACTTC; CDR3 protein: CASSPAYRDTSKEQYF
clone size: -; J gene: TRBJ2-7; V gene: TRBV4-3; D gene: TRBD1; CDR3 DNA: TGCGCCAGCAGCCAAGAATGGCACAGGGGGCTTTCCTACGAGCAGTACTTC; CDR3 protein: CASSQEWHRGLSYEQYF
clone size: -; J gene: TRBJ1-3; V gene: TRBV19; D gene: -; CDR3 DNA: TGTGCCAGTAGTGTCTGGGGGCAGTCTGGAAACACCATATATTTT; CDR3 protein: CASSVWGQSGNTIYF
clone size: -; J gene: TRBJ2-7; V gene: TRBV19; D gene: -; CDR3 DNA: TGTGCCAGCAAACAGGGGATAGCGGCCTCCTACGAGCAGTACTTC; CDR3 protein: CASKQGIAASYEQYF
clone size: -; J gene: TRBJ1-3; V gene: TRBV5-5; D gene: -; CDR3 DNA: TGTGCCAGCAGCTTGGTGTCAGATGGAAACACCATATATTTT; CDR3 protein: CASSLVSDGNTIYF
clone size: -; J gene: TRBJ2-3; V gene: TRBV9; D gene: -; CDR3 DNA: TGTGCCAGCAGCGGCGGGACTCTTGATACGCAGTATTTT; CDR3 protein: CASSGGTLDTQYF
clone size: -; J gene: TRBJ2-7; V gene: TRBV6-5; D gene: TRBD2; CDR3 DNA: TGTGCCAGCACGCAGCGGGGGGGGACCGAGCAGTACTTC; CDR3 protein: CASTQRGGTEQYF
clone size: -; J gene: TRBJ2-5; V gene: TRBV4-2; D gene: TRBD2; CDR3 DNA: TGTGCCAGCAGCCGTTCCCCTTTGGGGACTAGCGGTCTCCAAGAGACCCAGTACTTC; CDR3 protein: CASSRSPLGTSGLQETQYF
clone size: -; J gene: TRBJ1-4; V gene: TRBV4-2; D gene: -; CDR3 DNA: TGTGCCAGCAGCCCAGGGAGGGAGGGTGAAAAACTGTTTTTT; CDR3 protein: CASSPGREGEKLFF
clone size: -; J gene: TRBJ1-1; V gene: TRBV15; D gene: -; CDR3 DNA: TGTGCCACCAGCAGAGATCCACCGGAGGGGAGGATGGCTGAAGCTTTCTTT; CDR3 protein: CATSRDPPEGRMAEAFF
clone size: -; J gene: TRBJ1-5; V gene: TRBV3-1/TRBV3-2; D gene: -; CDR3 DNA: TGTGCCAGCAGCCAAGATGCGGGCAATCAGCCCCAGCATTTT; CDR3 protein: CASSQDAGNQPQHF
clone size: -; J gene: TRBJ1-1; V gene: TRBV18; D gene: TRBD1; CDR3 DNA: TGTGCCAGCTCACCCGCCACAGGGGTCACTGAAGCTTTCTTT; CDR3 protein: CASSPATGVTEAFF
clone size: -; J gene: TRBJ1-1; V gene: TRBV6-2/TRBV6-3; D gene: TRBD1; CDR3 DNA: TGTGCCAGCAGCTCGACAGGGGGTGACACTGAAGCTTTCTTT; CDR3 protein: CASSSTGGDTEAFF
clone size: -; J gene: TRBJ1-5; V gene: TRBV30; D gene: TRBD1; CDR3 DNA: TGTGCCTGGAGTGTACGAGGGACAGGTGATCAGCCCCAGCATTTT; CDR3 protein: CAWSVRGTGDQPQHF